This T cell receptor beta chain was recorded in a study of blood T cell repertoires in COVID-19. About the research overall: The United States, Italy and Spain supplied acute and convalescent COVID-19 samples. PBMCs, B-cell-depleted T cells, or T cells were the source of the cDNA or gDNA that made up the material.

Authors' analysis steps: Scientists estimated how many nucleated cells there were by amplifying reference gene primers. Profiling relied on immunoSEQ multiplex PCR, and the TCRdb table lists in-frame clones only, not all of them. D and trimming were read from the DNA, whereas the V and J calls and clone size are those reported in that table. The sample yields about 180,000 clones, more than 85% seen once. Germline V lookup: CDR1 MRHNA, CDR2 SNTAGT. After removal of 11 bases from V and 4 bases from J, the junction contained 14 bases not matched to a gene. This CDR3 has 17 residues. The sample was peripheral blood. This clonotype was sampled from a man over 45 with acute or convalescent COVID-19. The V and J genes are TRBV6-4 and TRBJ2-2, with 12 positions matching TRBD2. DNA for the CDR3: TGTGCCCAGACACCGGGACTAGCGGGTCGAAGCACCGGGGAGCTGTTTTTT. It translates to CAQTPGLAGRSTGELFF.